The 9 T cell receptor beta chains in this list originate from one sample, sequenced in a study of blood T cell repertoires in COVID-19. TCRdb's table, derived via immunoSEQ multiplex PCR, lists solely in-frame clones and lacks some. In the table there are under 300,000 clones, 65% to 90% of which are singletons. The sample was PBMCs or T cells enriched from blood (not recorded which). The receptors originated from a man between 18 and 35 years old who had recovered from COVID-19.

The chain links TRBV12-3 or TRBV12-4 to TRBJ2-3; D not certain. V lost 3 bases to trimming and J lost 5 bases, with 6 bases between them. CDR3 length: 12 residues. This chain's CDR3 is CASSFGEDTQYF. CDR3 nucleotides: TGTGCCAGCAGTTTTGGAGAAGATACGCAGTATTTT.

The chain recombines TRBV30 with TRBJ1-6; TRBD1 matches 8 bases. V shed 5 bases and J 10 bases; nucleotides not matched to a gene: 7. The CDR3 extends over 13 amino acids. CDR1 is GTSNPN, CDR2 SVGIG, per germline (reference sequence). The DNA of the CDR3 is TGTGCCTGGGTCAGGGGGCGAAACTCACCCCTCCACTTT. Translated, it gives CAWVRGRNSPLHF.

The J gene is TRBJ1-5, the V gene TRBV7-9; 8 bases fit TRBD1. With 3 bases clipped from V and 5 bases from J, the junction kept 6 bases outside the gene matches. The CDR3 extends over 15 amino acids. The germline gives CDR1 SEHNR, CDR2 FQNEAQ (reference sequence). CDR3 region: CASSFGQGGYQPQHF. The DNA for the CDR3 is TGTGCCAGCAGCTTCGGACAGGGAGGGTATCAGCCCCAGCATTTT.

This rearrangement joins TRBV18 to TRBJ1-5, with D uncertain. CDR3 size: 15 residues. Germline V gene sequence: CDR1 KGHSH, CDR2 LQKENI. V lost 3 bases and J 1 base, leaving 10 bases between the germline ends. The CDR3: CASSPDNLSNQPQHF. The CDR3 DNA sequence: TGTGCCAGCTCACCCGATAACCTAAGCAATCAGCCCCAGCATTTT.

The J gene is TRBJ1-5, the V gene TRBV30; unclear D gene. This CDR3 has 12 residues. Germline V gives CDR1 GTSNPN, CDR2 SVGIG (reference sequence). V lost 2 bases, J lost 14 bases, and 16 bases lay in between. CDR3 in DNA: TGTGCCTGGAGTCGCGACACCCCGGTGGAGCATTTT. Its translation is CAWSRDTPVEHF.

Only a few counts were recorded for this clone. V usage is TRBV7-9 and J usage is TRBJ1-2, with a tentative D call TRBD1 (6 bases). The CDR3 runs to 15 residues. Germline V lookup: CDR1 SEHNR, CDR2 FQNEAQ (reference sequence). With 5 bases removed from V and 1 base from J, the gap between germline ends came to 14 bases. As DNA, the CDR3 is TGTGCCAGCAGCCCCGAGGGGACATTTAACTATGGCTACACCTTC. Amino acids: CASSPEGTFNYGYTF.

This clone was seen only a few times. The chain carries TRBV5-4 and TRBJ1-6, with 10 nucleotides matching TRBD1. The CDR3 loop spans 16 amino acids. The ends lost 4 bases at V and 10 bases at J; junction bases unmatched: 11. In germline, CDR1 is SGHNT, CDR2 YYREEE (reference sequence). CDR3: CASSRRAGTGESPLHF. Here the CDR3 DNA reads TGTGCCAGCAGCAGAAGAGCCGGGACAGGGGAGTCACCCCTCCACTTT.

CDR3 nucleotides: TGTGCCATCAGTCGAAAAGACCAGGGTTCTGAAGCTTTCTTT. Its translation is CAISRKDQGSEAFF. This chain links TRBV10-3 with TRBJ1-1; possible D gene TRBD1, 5 bases. Germline V gives CDR1 ENHRY, CDR2 SYGVKD. The CDR3 totals 14 residues. V lost 5 bases and J 6 bases, leaving 16 bases between the germline ends.

The J gene is TRBJ1-4, the V gene TRBV4-1; D may be TRBD1 (6 bases). V lost 1 base and J lost 8, with 14 bases in between. The CDR3 is 15 amino acids. Looked up from germline, CDR1 is MGHRA and CDR2 is YSYEKL. For the CDR3, the DNA is TGCGCCAGCAGCCAAGCCCCATCTCAGGGGGAAAAACTGTTTTTT. This translates into CASSQAPSQGEKLFF.